The text below deals with one T cell receptor beta chain. The entry originates in a study of blood T cell repertoires in COVID-19. Looking at the study overall: The origin of the acute and convalescent COVID-19 samples was the United States, Italy and Spain.

V was cut by 0 bases and J by 0 bases, with 7 bases left in between. Per the germline V gene, CDR1 is SGHNT and CDR2 is YYREEE (reference sequence). The CDR3 extends over 14 amino acids. Original processing notes: Scientists estimated how many nucleated cells there were by amplifying reference gene primers. The table came from immunoSEQ multiplex PCR; TCRdb's copy has only in-frame clones and leaves some out. V, J and clone size are taken as reported in that table, and D and trimming were inferred from the DNA itself. The table lists some 120,000 clones, approximately 81% of them singletons, with 3% to 5% in the top ten.

Sequencing input: peripheral blood. The clonotype comes from a man in his 60s with acute or convalescent COVID-19. This chain uses TRBV5-4 with TRBJ2-7; D is undetermined. CDR3 loop: CASSLGGTSYEQYF. CDR3 in DNA: TGTGCCAGCAGCTTGGGCGGAACCTCCTACGAGCAGTACTTC.